The clone carrying this T cell receptor (beta chain) was detected only once. Its antigen remains unknown. The sample comes from a study of T-cell memory formation after mild COVID-19. Study outcomes and limitations: Day 37-peaking second-wave clones had unconfirmed SARS-CoV-2 specificity.

Using its own MiXCR run on the 5' RACE reads, TCRdb lists one record per CDR3 protein. The data contain around 400,000 distinct CDR3 sequences, 20% to 25% of them singletons. The specimen was PBMCs or a T cell subset sorted from them (not recorded which). This TCR was recovered from an adult woman who had mild COVID-19 (a few samples of this study predate the infection). Cell type and time point are not known.

The DNA of the CDR3 is TGTGCCAGCAGTTACTCGATACCAGCGGGAGGGCGTTCCTACGAGCAGTACTTC. The encoded protein is CASSYSIPAGGRSYEQYF. The chain employs TRBV6-5 and TRBJ2-7, with TRBD2 identical over 10 bases. The CDR3 contains 18 residues. The J segment lost 1 base and the V segment lost 0 bases, leaving 9 bases of the junction unmatched. The germline V gene has CDR1 MNHEY and CDR2 SVGAGI.